Presented here are 18 T cell receptor beta chains from one specimen sequenced in a study of CD8 T cells in ankylosing spondylitis. MiXCR, run by TCRdb on the 5' RACE reads, gives a single entry per CDR3 protein. The sample shows some 200,000 distinct CDR3 sequences, more than 10% of them seen only once. The specimen was blood, either unsorted or a sorted T cell fraction (not recorded which). The source is a male donor with ankylosing spondylitis or in good health (not recorded which).

The V and J genes are TRBV5-1 and TRBJ2-5; D might be TRBD1 or TRBD2, each matching 6 bases. The CDR3 runs 15 residues. CDR1 SGHRS and CDR2 YFSETQ come from the germline V gene. V was shortened by 3 bases and J by 1 base, with 13 bases between the two germline ends. CDR3 DNA: TGCGCCAGCAGCTCTACGCCGGGGGCCCAAGAGACCCAGTACTTC. Its protein is CASSSTPGAQETQYF. Based on the CDR3 plus reference TRBV5-1 and TRBJ2-5, the full variable domain is KAGVTQTPRYLIKTRGQQVTLSCSPISGHRSVSWYQQTPGQGLQFLFEYFSETQRNKGNFPGRFSGRQFSNSRSEMNVSTLELGDSALYLCASSSTPGAQETQYFGPGTRLLVL.

The V gene is TRBV10-3, the J gene TRBJ2-7; 10 bases line up with TRBD2. The trim removed 10 bases at V and 7 bases at J, leaving 13 bases unmatched. The CDR3 contains 14 residues. In germline, CDR1 is ENHRY, CDR2 SYGVKD. The CDR3, as DNA: TGTGCCACCGGAGGGACTAGCGTTCCCATGGAGCAGTACTTC. It encodes CATGGTSVPMEQYF.

This clonotype was recorded many times. The gene calls are TRBV12-3 or TRBV12-4 and TRBJ2-2, with TRBD1 matching 7 bases. The CDR3 extends over 15 amino acids. Trimming at V came to 7 bases and at J to 5 bases, leaving 10 bases not matched to a gene. CDR3 sequence reads: CASTKTGYWTGELFF. CDR3 nucleotide sequence: TGTGCCAGCACCAAGACAGGGTATTGGACCGGGGAGCTGTTTTTT.

This clonotype appeared a few times. The rearrangement links TRBV5-1 to TRBJ1-1; 12 bases fit TRBD1. V shed 6 bases, J shed 2 bases, and the junction held 11 bases outside the gene matches. The CDR3 loop spans 17 amino acids. Germline CDR1 reads SGHRS; CDR2 reads YFSETQ. CDR3 sequence: CASTFFGTGGGNTEAFF. In nucleotides, the CDR3 is TGCGCCAGCACCTTCTTCGGGACAGGGGGCGGTAACACTGAAGCTTTCTTT.

This sequence joins TRBV20-1 and TRBJ2-7; D assignment may be TRBD1 or TRBD2 (5 bases each). V was pared by 5 bases and J by 0 bases, with 14 bases between. CDR1 DFQATT and CDR2 SNEGSKA come from the germline V gene (reference sequence). The CDR3 consists of 14 residues. CDR3 bases: TGCAGTGCTGGGGACCTCTCGAGCTCCTACGAGCAGTACTTC. Translation gives CSAGDLSSSYEQYF.

This clonotype was counted only a few times. The chain has TRBV13 and TRBJ1-1; D is undetermined. Trimming took off 7 bases at V and 4 bases at J, with 16 bases between the two ends. Germline values: CDR1 PRHDT, CDR2 FYEKMQ (reference sequence). This CDR3 is built from 14 residues. CDR3 in DNA: TGTGCCAGCACCCGGTTTATGGGCGCCACTGAAGCTTTCTTT. Translated: CASTRFMGATEAFF.

Many counts were recorded for this clonotype. This chain joins TRBV4-1 and TRBJ1-5; D is possibly TRBD1 (6 bases). The V and J ends lost 4 bases and 5 bases respectively, with 9 bases between them. The CDR3 runs to 13 residues. Germline CDR1 and CDR2: MGHRA and YSYEKL. The CDR3 nucleotides are TGCGCCAGCAGCCCCGGGGGGCATCAGCCCCAGCATTTT. Its translation: CASSPGGHQPQHF.

This clonotype was seen many times. V gene TRBV12-3 or TRBV12-4 combines with J gene TRBJ1-2; D uncertain. Trimming removed 6 bases at V and 4 bases at J, with 12 bases between. This CDR3 region has 13 residues. CDR3: CASSSSFFYGYTF. CDR3 DNA sequence: TGTGCCAGCAGCTCTAGTTTTTTCTATGGCTACACCTTC.

Only a few counts were recorded for this clonotype. V and J are TRBV27 and TRBJ2-7; no reliable D call. The V and J ends lost 2 bases and 5 bases respectively, with 13 bases between them. CDR3 length: 14 residues. Germline V gene sequence: CDR1 MNHEY, CDR2 SMNVEV (reference sequence). The CDR3 DNA follows: TGTGCCAGCAGTTTAAGGTCCCCCGGTCACGAGCAGTACTTC. Protein: CASSLRSPGHEQYF.

This clonotype was found a few times. V usage is TRBV12-3 or TRBV12-4 and J usage is TRBJ1-5; TRBD1 matches 8 bases. The CDR3 covers 15 residues. The V and J ends lost 3 bases and 6 bases, in that order; junction bases with no gene match: 7. CDR3 in DNA: TGTGCCAGCAGTTTGGGACAGGTAGGCGGTCAGCCCCAGCATTTT. It codes for CASSLGQVGGQPQHF.

This clonotype was found a few times. The CDR3 nucleotides are TGCGCCAGCAGCTTGAGTGGCGGGGGGGCAAGGGATACGCAGTATTTT. Its translation: CASSLSGGGARDTQYF. The chain uses TRBV5-1 and TRBJ2-3, with TRBD2 matching over 9 bases. The V gene end was trimmed by 1 base and the J gene end by 6 bases; junction bases not matched to a gene: 9. Germline CDR1 and CDR2: SGHRS and YFSETQ. The CDR3 contains 16 residues.

The chain uses TRBV12-3 or TRBV12-4 and TRBJ2-1; 7 bases align to TRBD2. The length of the CDR3 is 12 residues. Trimming removed 6 bases from V and 9 bases from J; junction bases left unmatched: 5. The CDR3 DNA reads as TGTGCCAGCAGCGCTAGCGGCCTTGAGCAGTTCTTC. This sequence encodes CASSASGLEQFF.

This clonotype showed up just a few times. V is TRBV11-2 and J is TRBJ2-7, with D possibly TRBD2 on 9 matching bases. The germline V gene has CDR1 SGHAT and CDR2 FQNNGV. V was pared by 9 bases and J by 0 bases, with 18 bases between. The CDR3 runs 15 residues. CDR3 amino acids: CASQGASGDSYEQYF. As DNA, the CDR3 is TGTGCCAGTCAGGGGGCTAGCGGGGACTCCTACGAGCAGTACTTC.

This clonotype was seen ten or more times. The rearrangement links TRBV4-2 to TRBJ2-7; 13 bases map to TRBD2. V shed 0 bases, J shed 3 bases, and the junction held 2 bases outside the gene matches. Germline CDR1 is LGHNA and CDR2 is YNFKEQ. The CDR3 runs 16 residues. This chain's CDR3 is CASSQDTSGGGYEQYF. CDR3 coding DNA: TGTGCCAGCAGCCAAGATACTAGCGGGGGGGGCTACGAGCAGTACTTC.

This clonotype occurred a few times. The chain couples TRBV11-2 to TRBJ2-3; TRBD2 agrees at 8 bases. CDR3 length equals 15 residues. From germline, CDR1 is SGHAT and CDR2 FQNNGV. J lost 0 bases, V lost 3 bases, and 2 bases had no gene match. Here the CDR3 DNA reads TGTGCCAGCAGCTTTAGCGGGATTAGCACAGATACGCAGTATTTT. This encodes CASSFSGISTDTQYF.

This clonotype has only a few counts. V usage is TRBV27 and J usage is TRBJ2-1; D may match TRBD1 or TRBD2 (6 bases each). With 2 bases removed from V and 0 bases from J, the gap between germline ends came to 17 bases. From germline, CDR1 is MNHEY and CDR2 SMNVEV (reference sequence). This CDR3 is 18 amino acids long. The CDR3 sequence: CASSLQGLATSSYNEQFF. In nucleotides, the CDR3 is TGTGCCAGCAGTTTACAGGGGCTAGCGACGAGCTCCTACAATGAGCAGTTCTTC.

The rearrangement links TRBV12-5 to TRBJ2-3, with unresolved D. V lost 0 bases to trimming and J lost 5 bases, with 3 bases between them. This CDR3 comprises 12 residues. The germline V gene has CDR1 LGHNT and CDR2 FRNRAP. The CDR3 region is CASGLVRDTQYF. CDR3 DNA sequence: TGTGCTAGTGGTTTGGTAAGAGATACGCAGTATTTT.

The gene calls are TRBV16 and TRBJ2-2; no reliable D call. V was pared by 0 bases and J by 1 base, with 9 bases between. Germline CDR1 is KGHSY and CDR2 is FQNENV. The length of the CDR3 is 16 residues. The CDR3 sequence: CASSQSLYQNTGELFF. CDR3 DNA sequence: TGTGCCAGCAGCCAATCCCTTTATCAGAACACCGGGGAGCTGTTTTTT.